This T cell receptor beta chain was observed in a study of blood T cell repertoires in COVID-19. Study summary: The origin of the acute and convalescent COVID-19 samples was the United States, Italy and Spain. T cells, B-cell-depleted T cells, or PBMCs provided the cDNA or gDNA that served as material.

The data were produced by immunoSEQ multiplex PCR, yet TCRdb's version contains in-frame clones alone and is incomplete. The table includes 50,000 to 65,000 clones, over 55% detected once. Patients from Seattle were sampled longitudinally, starting during active infection. Germline V gives CDR1 SQVTM, CDR2 ANQGSEA. V was trimmed by 2 bases and J by 2 bases, leaving 14 bases between them. The CDR3 is made up of 15 amino acids. The gene calls are TRBV29-1 and TRBJ2-3, with D tentatively TRBD2 (7 bases). This receptor was identified in a woman aged 70-85 years with COVID-19, enrolled during active disease. Specimen: peripheral blood. For the CDR3, the DNA is TGCAGCGTTGAATCCGCCGGGGGGCCCACAGATACGCAGTATTTT. This encodes CSVESAGGPTDTQYF.